These 21 T cell receptor beta chains share one sample of origin, sequenced in a study of blood T cells in healthy people across ages. A second about 6 to 11 cycle PCR used barcoded and J-beta primers. TCRdb recomputed calls from the 5' RACE reads with MiXCR, one row per CDR3 protein. The profile shows fewer than 950,000 distinct CDR3 sequences, approximately 55% of them singletons. Sequenced: blood. Receptors originate from a man older than 75 in good health.

This clonotype showed up just a few times. V is TRBV29-1 and J is TRBJ2-5, with 8 bases fitting TRBD2. The germline CDR1 and CDR2 sequences are SQVTM and ANQGSEA. CDR3 size: 15 residues. V lost 6 bases and J lost 11; bases outside the gene matches: 20. The CDR3 protein is CSVLPIAGFSNEQYF. CDR3 nucleotide sequence: TGCAGCGTGCTCCCTATAGCGGGATTTTCGAATGAGCAGTACTTC.

This rearrangement joins TRBV7-9 to TRBJ1-4; TRBD1 matches at 7 bases. The V and J ends lost 1 base and 0 bases, in that order; junction bases with no gene match: 5. The CDR3 has 17 residues. Germline V gene lookup returns CDR1 SEHNR and CDR2 FQNEAQ (reference sequence). The CDR3 loop reads CASSLGRGGTTNEKLFF. In nucleotides, the CDR3 is TGTGCCAGCAGCTTAGGCAGGGGGGGTACAACTAATGAAAAACTGTTTTTT.

This clonotype has just a few counts. This rearrangement joins TRBV7-2 to TRBJ2-1; no definite D call. Trimming stripped 1 base from V and 2 bases from J, with 6 bases between. The CDR3 consists of 14 residues. In germline, CDR1 is SGHTA, CDR2 FQGNSA. The CDR3, as DNA: TGTGCCAGCAGCTTAGTACGAACCTACAATGAGCAGTTCTTC. This translates into CASSLVRTYNEQFF.

The chain recombines TRBV20-1 with TRBJ2-7; TRBD2 matches 11 bases. The CDR3 is made up of 15 amino acids. Germline V lookup: CDR1 DFQATT, CDR2 SNEGSKA (reference sequence). The CDR3, as DNA: TGCAGCCTAGGACTAGCGGGCCGGATCTCCTACGAGCAGTACTTC. It yields the protein CSLGLAGRISYEQYF.

The chain links TRBV19 to TRBJ2-2; 7 bases are shared with TRBD2. The V and J ends lost 5 bases and 3 bases, in that order; junction bases with no gene match: 6. The CDR3 totals 15 residues. CDR1 is LNHDA and CDR2 is SQIVND in the germline V gene (reference sequence). In nucleotides, the CDR3 is TGTGCCAGTAGTCCAGCGGGGCGGGACACCGGGGAGCTGTTTTTT. It translates to CASSPAGRDTGELFF.

V is TRBV29-1 and J is TRBJ1-1, with a possible D match to TRBD1 (5 bases). CDR3 length: 13 amino acids. The V and J ends lost 3 bases and 1 base respectively, with 9 bases between them. CDR1 SQVTM and CDR2 ANQGSEA come from the germline V gene. CDR3 sequence reads: CSVDRGGNTEAFF. Here the CDR3 DNA reads TGCAGCGTTGATAGGGGCGGGAACACTGAAGCTTTCTTT.

This rearrangement joins TRBV29-1 to TRBJ1-4, with 8 bases fitting TRBD1. Losses at the gene ends were 5 bases for V and 7 bases for J; bases not matched to a gene: 6. This CDR3 contains 13 residues. The germline V gene encodes CDR1 SQVTM and CDR2 ANQGSEA. The CDR3 sequence: CSVIGQGGEKLFF. In DNA, the CDR3 is TGCAGCGTTATCGGACAGGGAGGTGAAAAACTGTTTTTT.

The rearrangement uses TRBV9 and TRBJ2-1; 9 bases line up with TRBD1. This CDR3 region has 19 residues. CDR1 SGDLS and CDR2 YYNGEE come from the germline V gene. Trimming took 0 bases from V and 0 from J; bases not matched to a gene: 10. The CDR3 bases are TGTGCCAGCAGCGTAGCTCCGGGACAGGGTTTAAGCTCCTACAATGAGCAGTTCTTC. Amino acid sequence: CASSVAPGQGLSSYNEQFF. The entire variable domain, with the rest obtained from reference TRBV9 and TRBJ2-1, is as follows: DSGVTQTPKHLITATGQRVTLRCSPRSGDLSVYWYQQSLDQGLQFLIQYYNGEERAKGNILERFSAQQFPDLHSELNLSSLELGDSALYFCASSVAPGQGLSSYNEQFFGPGTRLTVL.

The V gene is TRBV9, the J gene TRBJ2-7; 11 nucleotides align to TRBD2. The CDR3 loop spans 18 amino acids. Germline values: CDR1 SGDLS, CDR2 YYNGEE. The trim removed 0 bases at V and 3 bases at J, leaving 11 bases unmatched. The CDR3 bases are TGTGCCAGCAGCGTAGCTACCGGGACTAGCGGACTCCACTACGAGCAGTACTTC. It translates to CASSVATGTSGLHYEQYF.

The chain carries TRBV18 and TRBJ2-3; 10 bases align to TRBD2. CDR1 and CDR2 from the germline V gene are KGHSH and LQKENI. V was pared by 3 bases and J by 1 base, with 4 bases of the junction left unmatched. The CDR3 totals 16 residues. The CDR3 sequence: CASSPTSGLGTDTQYF. The CDR3 region has the DNA TGTGCCAGCTCACCGACTAGCGGGCTCGGCACAGATACGCAGTATTTT.

V and J are TRBV18 and TRBJ1-1, with D possibly TRBD1 on 6 matching bases. This CDR3 has 14 residues. The germline V and J ends were trimmed by 6 bases and 4 bases, with 15 bases remaining between them. Germline V gene sequence: CDR1 KGHSH, CDR2 LQKENI. CDR3 bases: TGTGCCAGCTCTCTCCAACAGGGAATCACTGAAGCTTTCTTT. Protein: CASSLQQGITEAFF.

The CDR3 DNA sequence: TGTGCCAGCAGCTTAATTAATATCATGGATGAGCAGTTCTTC. Translated, it gives CASSLINIMDEQFF. The genes are TRBV7-9 and TRBJ2-1; no clear D. Germline V gene sequence: CDR1 SEHNR, CDR2 FQNEAQ (reference sequence). CDR3 length: 14 residues. Between the trimmed V and J ends, which lost 2 bases and 8 bases, there was a span of 13 bases.

The chain links TRBV11-2 to TRBJ2-5; a weak D match, TRBD1 (6 bases). Germline assignment: CDR1 SGHAT and CDR2 FQNNGV. The V end was cut by 4 bases, the J end by 2 bases, with 17 bases between. The CDR3 runs 16 residues. The CDR3 DNA is TGTGCCAGCAGCTCGCCGGGACATAAGGGACAAGAGACCCAGTACTTC. As protein: CASSSPGHKGQETQYF.

The chain has TRBV6-5 and TRBJ2-7; D gene unclear. Germline V gene lookup returns CDR1 MNHEY and CDR2 SVGAGI. CDR3 length: 15 amino acids. V shed 3 bases and J shed 3 bases, with 15 bases lying between them. Here the CDR3 reads CASSYVRRGGYEQYF. The CDR3 nucleotides read TGTGCCAGCAGTTATGTCCGCCGTGGTGGCTACGAGCAGTACTTC.

This clonotype was recorded a few times. CDR3 region: CASSGLFLNTEAFF. Here the CDR3 DNA reads TGTGCCAGCAGCGGACTTTTCTTGAACACTGAAGCTTTCTTT. The chain recombines TRBV25-1 with TRBJ1-1; D call uncertain. There are 14 residues in the CDR3. From germline, CDR1 is MGHDK and CDR2 SYGVNS. V lost 6 bases and J 0 bases, leaving 11 bases between the germline ends.

V gene TRBV20-1 combines with J gene TRBJ2-1, with D perhaps TRBD1 (5 bases). Trimming left V 5 bases short and J 1 base short, with 12 bases between. This CDR3 spans 14 amino acids. The germline V gene encodes CDR1 DFQATT and CDR2 SNEGSKA (reference sequence). The CDR3 DNA reads TGCAGTGCTTCAAGGGGTCTATCCTACAATGAGCAGTTCTTC. Its translation: CSASRGLSYNEQFF.

This chain links TRBV4-1 with TRBJ1-4, with D hard to call. The V and J ends lost 5 bases and 7 bases respectively, with 14 bases between them. CDR3 size: 14 residues. Germline CDR1 MGHRA, CDR2 YSYEKL. The CDR3 region is CASSAPGRSEKLFF. In nucleotides, the CDR3 is TGCGCCAGCAGCGCTCCGGGGAGGTCTGAAAAACTGTTTTTT.

The rearrangement joins TRBV5-1 to TRBJ2-6, with a possible D match to TRBD1 (6 bases). CDR1 is SGHRS and CDR2 is YFSETQ in the germline V gene. The CDR3 has 18 residues. Deletions cut 0 bases from V and 0 bases from J, with 13 bases between. CDR3 bases: TGCGCCAGCAGCTTGGTACAGGGCGCACCCTCTGGGGCCAACGTCCTGACTTTC. Translated: CASSLVQGAPSGANVLTF.

The chain uses TRBV28 and TRBJ2-2; 8 bases map to TRBD2. The V gene's germline CDR1 is MDHEN and CDR2 SYDVKM. J lost 4 bases, V lost 3 bases, and 10 bases had no gene match. The CDR3 has 17 residues. CDR3 in DNA: TGTGCCAGCAGTTTTAGCGGGGCCGATCTTTTCACCGGGGAGCTGTTTTTT. The encoded protein is CASSFSGADLFTGELFF.

In this sample, this clonotype turned up a few times. The gene calls are TRBV5-1 and TRBJ2-5; D possibly uses TRBD1 or TRBD2 (5 bases each). Per the germline V gene, CDR1 is SGHRS and CDR2 is YFSETQ. The CDR3 has 15 amino acids. Trimming left V 0 bases short and J 11 bases short, with 20 bases between. CDR3 nucleotides: TGCGCCAGCAGCTTGGGAGGGGCTAGTGGCAATGAGCAGTACTTC. Translated, it gives CASSLGGASGNEQYF. Filled out from reference TRBV5-1 and TRBJ2-5, the complete variable domain reads KAGVTQTPRYLIKTRGQQVTLSCSPISGHRSVSWYQQTPGQGLQFLFEYFSETQRNKGNFPGRFSGRQFSNSRSEMNVSTLELGDSALYLCASSLGGASGNEQYFGPGTRLLVL.

This clonotype was counted a few times. The V and J genes are TRBV12-5 and TRBJ2-4, with D possibly matching TRBD2 (6 bases). Germline V lookup: CDR1 LGHNT, CDR2 FRNRAP. V gave up 2 bases and J gave up 0 bases, with 8 bases separating them. This CDR3 spans 15 amino acids. The CDR3, as DNA: TGTGCTAGTGGTTTGACTAGCAGAGCCAAAAACATTCAGTACTTC. Amino acids: CASGLTSRAKNIQYF.